Included here is one T cell receptor beta chain sequence, with context. Its antigen is not known. The PCR employed 60 Vbeta primers together with 13 Jbeta primers. The data were produced by immunoSEQ multiplex PCR, yet TCRdb's version contains in-frame clones alone and is incomplete. The sample carries 140,000 or so clones, 65% to 75% recorded once. The J segment lost 0 bases and the V segment lost 0 bases, leaving 4 bases of the junction unmatched. In germline, CDR1 is LGHNA, CDR2 YNFKEQ. CDR3 length equals 16 residues. The entry originates in a study of cytomegalovirus exposure and HLA in healthy donors. General observations from the study: Accurate predictions that matched the HLA-A and HLA-B alleles of most subjects were reportedly made from TCR beta sequences. A later analysis showed TCR association rates differing by HLA locus, peaking at DRB1 and lowest at HLA-C. Some TCR beta chains (about 170 of them) were listed as cytomegalovirus-associated. Excluded: some indistinguishable V segments such as TRBV6-2 and TRBV6-3.

The sequenced sample consisted of PBMCs. The receptor was derived from a man aged 60 to 69 in good health and CMV-seronegative. The rearrangement links TRBV4-2 to TRBJ2-7; TRBD2 matches 8 bases. CDR3 DNA sequence: TGTGCCAGCAGCCAAGAGGTACGGGAGGGCTCCTACGAGCAGTACTTC. Protein product: CASSQEVREGSYEQYF.